A selection of T cell receptor beta chains follows, all from one sample in a study of blood T cell repertoires in COVID-19. This table comes from immunoSEQ multiplex PCR, and its TCRdb copy is limited to in-frame clones, with some not included. The profile shows 100,000 to 130,000 clones, about nine tenths of them singletons. The sequenced sample was peripheral blood. The source of these receptors is a man aged 50 to 60 with active or convalescent COVID-19. The CDR3 runs from the conserved cysteine through the conserved F or W. Each record gives: V gene, J gene, CDR3 protein.

TRBV2	TRBJ2-2	CASSEQGLGELFF
TRBV9	TRBJ2-1	CASSAPDSFSYNEQFF
TRBV29-1	TRBJ1-1	CSVSGFNTEAFF
TRBV9	TRBJ1-3	CASSVIRVAGNTIYF
TRBV5-1	TRBJ2-3	CASSSGLAGGADTQYF
TRBV9	TRBJ2-4	CASSAPGQGKRYF
TRBV27	TRBJ1-2	CATNWTGGNYGYTF
TRBV20-1	TRBJ2-5	CSVMRGETQYF
TRBV28	TRBJ1-1	CASSQNTEAFF
TRBV6-5	TRBJ2-2	CASSFGNTGELFF
TRBV10-1	TRBJ1-1	CASRETENTEAFF
TRBV23-1	TRBJ1-2	CASSQSLGQGANYGYTF
TRBV5-8	TRBJ2-3	CASSFGAGDGTDTQYF
TRBV3-1/TRBV3-2	TRBJ2-5	CASSQGREEETQYF
TRBV11-1	TRBJ1-4	CAILRGHPTTNEKLFF
TRBV18	TRBJ2-2	CASSRLAGSNTGELFF
TRBV5-8	TRBJ2-5	CASSARGGGETQYF
TRBV19	TRBJ2-1	CASSGMGYNEQFF
TRBV5-5	TRBJ2-7	CASSVGGGSGSLSEQYF
TRBV28	TRBJ2-3	CASSLGWPTALAGGPPDTQYF
TRBV19	TRBJ2-1	CASSPNSGSGNEQFF
TRBV6-2/TRBV6-3	TRBJ2-3	CASSYSGVDTQYF
TRBV14	TRBJ1-5	CASSQEEGPQHF
TRBV5-8	TRBJ1-6	CASSSSGQGLYNSPLHF
TRBV30	TRBJ1-1	CAWRIEGTSTEAFF
TRBV19	TRBJ1-4	CASSRSGAPNEKLFF
TRBV9	TRBJ2-3	CASSALTGVGTDTQYF
TRBV21-1	TRBJ2-1	CASSLENIKEQFF
TRBV18	TRBJ2-1	CASSPPSRDKSSYNEQFF
TRBV7-2	TRBJ1-2	CASSPLGQSHGYTF
TRBV3-1/TRBV3-2	TRBJ2-7	CASSQLFSYEQYF
TRBV6-5	TRBJ2-7	CASSQEARYEQYF
TRBV27	TRBJ1-2	CASTGQRGYGYTF
TRBV18	TRBJ1-5	CASSPIENQPQHF
TRBV29-1	TRBJ1-3	CSVSGTATGNTIYF
TRBV10-1	TRBJ2-7	CASSEGRTSGIYEQYF
TRBV19	TRBJ1-1	CASSSGQGFPEAFF
TRBV6-5	TRBJ2-7	CASSSRTGGGEQYF
TRBV19	TRBJ1-6	CASSKGLHSPLHF
TRBV13	TRBJ2-5	CASRFRDRQETQYF
TRBV19	TRBJ1-5	CASSIGLGLHF
TRBV4-3	TRBJ2-5	CASSQDVESETQYF
TRBV12-3/TRBV12-4	TRBJ1-5	CASSFAGKQPQHF
TRBV27	TRBJ1-2	CASSSTWTVYGYTF
TRBV18	TRBJ1-1	CASSPGLAEAFF
TRBV5-6	TRBJ2-1	CASTPDRYNEQFF
TRBV19	TRBJ1-2	CASSIRTYNYGYTF
TRBV12-5	TRBJ1-1	CASGLVIQGPQRTKNTEAFF